Each of the 5 T cell receptor beta chains below was sequenced from the same sample in a study of T cells after yellow fever vaccination. TCRdb reprocessed the 5' RACE reads via MiXCR and lists one record per CDR3 protein. This sample has 200,000 to 300,000 distinct CDR3 sequences, with under 15% found just once. Sequencing used CD4+ T cells sorted from PBMCs, obtained 45 days after the yellow fever booster vaccination. The source is a man younger than 45 who received the YFV17D yellow fever vaccine.

This clonotype was seen ten or more times. This sequence joins TRBV20-1 and TRBJ2-1; D is uncertain. In germline, CDR1 is DFQATT, CDR2 SNEGSKA (reference sequence). Trimming shortened V by 6 bases and J by 3 bases, and 6 bases separated the two germline ends. The CDR3 extends over 11 amino acids. This chain's CDR3 is CSANSYNEQFF. The CDR3 coding sequence is TGCAGTGCCAACAGCTACAATGAGCAGTTCTTC.

The CDR3 sequence is CASEVPTFRGQETQYF. The CDR3 DNA is TGCGCCAGCGAAGTTCCCACGTTTAGGGGCCAAGAGACCCAGTACTTC. The chain joins TRBV5-1 to TRBJ2-5; the D gene is possibly TRBD1 (5 bases). CDR1 is SGHRS, CDR2 YFSETQ, per germline. The CDR3 spans 16 residues. V dropped 7 bases and J dropped 1 base, with 20 bases sitting between them.

The chain is built from TRBV4-3 and TRBJ2-3; the match to TRBD2 covers 11 bases. In germline, CDR1 is LGHNA, CDR2 YSLEER. Trimming at V came to 6 bases and at J to 2 bases, leaving 7 bases not matched to a gene. This CDR3 has 16 residues. In nucleotides, the CDR3 is TGCGCCAGCAGTCAGGGACTAGCGGAGTACACAGATACGCAGTATTTT. Encoded protein: CASSQGLAEYTDTQYF.

This clonotype was detected only a few times. V and J are TRBV20-1 and TRBJ1-6; 9 bases fit TRBD1. Germline CDR1 and CDR2: DFQATT and SNEGSKA (reference sequence). Losses at the gene ends were 5 bases for V and 7 bases for J; bases not matched to a gene: 12. The CDR3 sequence is 16 residues long. Written as DNA, the CDR3 is TGCAGTGCTCAAATACCGGGACAGGGAACAAATTCACCCCTCCACTTT. It is translated as CSAQIPGQGTNSPLHF.

Here the CDR3 reads CASRRRNTEAFF. CDR3 in DNA: TGTGCCAGCAGGCGACGGAACACTGAAGCTTTCTTT. This sequence joins TRBV6-5 and TRBJ1-1, with D uncertain. Germline V gene data show CDR1 as MNHEY and CDR2 as SVGAGI. CDR3 length: 12 amino acids. V was pared by 6 bases and J by 1 base, with 6 bases between.